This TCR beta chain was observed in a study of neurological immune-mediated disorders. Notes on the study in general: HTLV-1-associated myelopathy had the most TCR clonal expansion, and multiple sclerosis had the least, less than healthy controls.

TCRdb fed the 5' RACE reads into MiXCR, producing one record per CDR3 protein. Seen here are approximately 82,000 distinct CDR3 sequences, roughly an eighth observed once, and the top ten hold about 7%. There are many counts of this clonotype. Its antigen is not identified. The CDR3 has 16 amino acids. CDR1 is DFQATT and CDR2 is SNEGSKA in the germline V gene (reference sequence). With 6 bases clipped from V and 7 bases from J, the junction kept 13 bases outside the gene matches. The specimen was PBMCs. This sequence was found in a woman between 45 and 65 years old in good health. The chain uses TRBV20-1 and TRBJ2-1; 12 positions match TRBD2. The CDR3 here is CSATGVTSGRTNEQFF. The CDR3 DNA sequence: TGCAGTGCAACAGGGGTGACTAGCGGGAGAACGAATGAGCAGTTCTTC.